These 10 T cell receptor beta chains originate from one sample sequenced in a study of blood T cell repertoires in COVID-19. Sequencing was performed with immunoSEQ multiplex PCR; in TCRdb, only in-frame clones are kept and a portion is missing. The table includes 300,000 to 400,000 clones, about nine tenths detected once. The sample comprised peripheral blood. The source of these receptors is a woman aged 25-40 years with COVID-19, enrolled during active disease.

The chain is built from TRBV19 and TRBJ1-5; D might be TRBD1 (5 bases). Germline V CDR1 and CDR2: LNHDA, SQIVND (reference sequence). This CDR3 spans 15 amino acids. With 5 bases removed from V and 4 bases from J, the gap between germline ends came to 15 bases. The CDR3 is CASSVGGSGNQPQHF. CDR3 in DNA: TGTGCCAGTAGTGTTGGGGGGAGTGGTAATCAGCCCCAGCATTTT.

The chain is built from TRBV27 and TRBJ2-1, with D possibly being TRBD1 (5 bases). The length of the CDR3 is 12 residues. The germline CDR1 and CDR2 sequences are MNHEY and SMNVEV (reference sequence). V lost 6 bases and J lost 5, with 8 bases in between. CDR3: CASSRTNNEQFF. DNA of the CDR3: TGTGCCAGCAGCAGGACAAACAATGAGCAGTTCTTC.

J is TRBJ2-1 and V is TRBV3-1 (or the pseudogene TRBV3-2); TRBD2 agrees at 10 bases. Trimming at V came to 4 bases and at J to 8 bases, leaving 14 bases not matched to a gene. Per germline, CDR1 LGHDT and CDR2 YNNKEL (reference sequence). This CDR3 is built from 17 residues. The CDR3 loop reads CASSRRGSGGSRDEQFF. CDR3 coding DNA: TGTGCCAGCAGCCGGCGGGGTAGCGGGGGGTCTAGGGATGAGCAGTTCTTC.

V gene TRBV11-3 combines with J gene TRBJ1-2, with 7 bases matching TRBD1. Germline trimming cut 4 bases from V and 4 bases from J; bases unmatched to any gene: 3. Germline V gene lookup returns CDR1 SGHNT and CDR2 YENEEA. The CDR3 has 13 residues. CDR3 sequence: CASSSGTAYGYTF. In nucleotides, the CDR3 is TGTGCCAGCAGCTCCGGGACAGCCTATGGCTACACCTTC.

V and J are TRBV4-1 and TRBJ1-1; possibly TRBD1 for D (6 bases). V dropped 6 bases and J dropped 0 bases, with 11 bases sitting between them. Germline V CDR1 and CDR2: MGHRA, YSYEKL. This CDR3 is 14 amino acids long. DNA of the CDR3: TGCGCCAGCAGGAGGGGGGGCATGAACACTGAAGCTTTCTTT. Its protein is CASRRGGMNTEAFF.

J is TRBJ1-5 and V is TRBV9, with TRBD1 matching over 7 bases. The germline V gene encodes CDR1 SGDLS and CDR2 YYNGEE. Trimming at V came to 3 bases and at J to 4 bases, leaving 7 bases not matched to a gene. This CDR3 region has 15 residues. The CDR3 DNA follows: TGTGCCAGCAGCGCCGGCAGGGGGTGGAATCAGCCCCAGCATTTT. The encoded protein is CASSAGRGWNQPQHF. Complete variable domain (other parts from reference TRBV9 and TRBJ1-5): DSGVTQTPKHLITATGQRVTLRCSPRSGDLSVYWYQQSLDQGLQFLIQYYNGEERAKGNILERFSAQQFPDLHSELNLSSLELGDSALYFCASSAGRGWNQPQHFGDGTRLSIL.

This clone was picked up one time. J is TRBJ1-1 and V is TRBV7-9; D possibly corresponds to TRBD1 (6 bases). The CDR3 totals 15 residues. The germline CDR1 and CDR2 sequences are SEHNR and FQNEAQ (reference sequence). Trimming took 2 bases from V and 0 from J, leaving 10 bases between them. This chain's CDR3 is CASSLSGQMNTEAFF. In DNA, the CDR3 is TGTGCCAGCAGCTTAAGTGGACAGATGAACACTGAAGCTTTCTTT. The variable domain in full, completed from reference TRBV7-9 and TRBJ1-1, reads DTGVSQNPRHKITKRGQNVTFRCDPISEHNRLYWYRQTLGQGPEFLTYFQNEAQLEKSRLLSDRFSAERPKGSFSTLEIQRTEQGDSAMYLCASSLSGQMNTEAFFGQGTRLTVV.

The V call is TRBV7-2, the J call TRBJ1-4, with 7 bases aligning to TRBD1. This CDR3 spans 15 amino acids. Germline V CDR1 and CDR2: SGHTA, FQGNSA. The trim removed 5 bases at V and 4 bases at J, leaving 7 bases unmatched. In nucleotides, the CDR3 is TGTGCCAGCAGCCGGAACAGGGGTGTTAATGAAAAACTGTTTTTT. It yields the protein CASSRNRGVNEKLFF.

The J gene is TRBJ2-5, the V gene TRBV12-3 or TRBV12-4; D remains unclear. V lost 6 bases and J 5 bases, leaving 10 bases between the germline ends. The CDR3 is 12 amino acids. CDR3 in amino acids: CASSRSGETQYF. The CDR3 DNA follows: TGTGCCAGCAGCCGGTCCGGGGAGACCCAGTACTTC.

The chain employs TRBV18 and TRBJ2-3, with 7 nucleotides matching TRBD2. The CDR3 extends over 18 amino acids. V lost 0 bases to trimming and J lost 1 base; unmatched junction nucleotides: 10. Per germline, CDR1 KGHSH and CDR2 LQKENI. This CDR3 reads CASSPPMAQRGRTDTQYF. Written as DNA, the CDR3 is TGTGCCAGCTCACCACCTATGGCCCAGCGGGGACGCACAGATACGCAGTATTTT.